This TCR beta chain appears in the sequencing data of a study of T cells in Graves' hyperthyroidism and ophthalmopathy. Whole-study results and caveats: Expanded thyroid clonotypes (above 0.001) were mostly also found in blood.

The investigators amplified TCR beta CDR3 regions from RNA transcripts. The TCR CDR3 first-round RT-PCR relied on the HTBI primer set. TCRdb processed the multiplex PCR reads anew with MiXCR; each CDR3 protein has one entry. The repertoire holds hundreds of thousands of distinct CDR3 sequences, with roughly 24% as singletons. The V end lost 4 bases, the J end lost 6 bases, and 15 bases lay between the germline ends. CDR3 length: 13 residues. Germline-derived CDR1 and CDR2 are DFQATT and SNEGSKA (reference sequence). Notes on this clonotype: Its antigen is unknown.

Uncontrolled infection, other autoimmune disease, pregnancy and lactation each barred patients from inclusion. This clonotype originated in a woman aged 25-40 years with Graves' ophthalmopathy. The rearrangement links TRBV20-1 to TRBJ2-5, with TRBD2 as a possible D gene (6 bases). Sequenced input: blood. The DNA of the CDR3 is TGCAGTGCTAAAGTTCCCGGGAGCCAGACCCAGTACTTC. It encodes CSAKVPGSQTQYF.